This T cell receptor beta chain appears in the sequencing data of a study of T cell responses to AZD1222 COVID-19 vaccine. On the study more broadly: Investigators merged groups given second doses at roughly 4 or roughly 12 weeks. Broader study findings: In a largely white British group with more females than males, clonal diversity was possibly underestimated. Increases in Spike-specific TCR breadth and depth were seen after two AZD1222 doses. CD4 TCRs covered the whole spike, strongest at regions 160-218 and 743-854.

In the case of this clone: Its matching antigen is unknown.

Produced via immunoSEQ multiplex PCR; TCRdb's table is partial and in-frame only. The data contain under 170,000 clones, roughly 94% of them seen just once; the ten biggest clones take up roughly 1.3%. Germline loops: CDR1 SGHTA, CDR2 FQGNSA. The CDR3 length is 16 residues. V lost 1 base and J 7 bases, leaving 19 bases between the germline ends. This sequence originates from an adult in good health. The chain carries TRBV7-2 and TRBJ2-5; TRBD1 or TRBD2 may be the D gene (5 bases each). The sequences come from peripheral blood, collected on day 0 of AZD1222 vaccination. CDR3 DNA: TGTGCCAGCAGCTTAGTGGGGACCCCTGAGGTGGGGACCCAGTACTTC. Its protein product is CASSLVGTPEVGTQYF.